The 5 T cell receptor beta chains listed next were all sequenced from one sample in a study of CD8 T cells in Susac syndrome. cDNA came from roughly 0.53 to 1 ug RNA primed by random hexamers. One entry per CDR3 protein results from TCRdb running MiXCR on the immunoSEQ multiplex PCR reads. The sample records under 85,000 distinct CDR3 sequences, approximately 94% being singletons. The sequenced sample was CD8+ T cells from PBMCs. These receptors all come from a human donor with multiple sclerosis.

This chain uses TRBV5-6 with TRBJ1-2; no clear D. This CDR3 has 14 amino acids. Germline values: CDR1 SGHDT, CDR2 YYEEEE. Trimming cost V 4 bases and J 8 bases, with 18 bases left between them. CDR3 DNA: TGTGCCAGCAGCCCGATTTCTTCCCCCGAGGGCTACACCTTC. Its translation: CASSPISSPEGYTF.

The rearrangement uses TRBV6-5 and TRBJ1-1; TRBD1 is a possible D gene (5 bases). V was pared by 0 bases and J by 2 bases, with 10 bases between. This CDR3 has 15 amino acids. Germline CDR1 MNHEY, CDR2 SVGAGI. This CDR3 reads CASSYSRTGNTEAFF. CDR3 bases: TGTGCCAGCAGTTACTCCCGAACAGGAAACACTGAAGCTTTCTTT.

The V and J genes are TRBV9 and TRBJ2-3, with 8 bases identical to TRBD2. The CDR3 contains 16 residues. Germline-derived CDR1 and CDR2 are SGDLS and YYNGEE. Trimming took 2 bases from V and 1 from J; bases not matched to a gene: 6. CDR3 nucleotides: TGTGCCAGCAGCGTCCAAGCGGGGGTGGGCACAGATACGCAGTATTTT. Its translation is CASSVQAGVGTDTQYF.

The chain has TRBV29-1 and TRBJ2-7; unclear D gene. The V end lost 5 bases, the J end lost 5 bases, and 16 bases lay between the germline ends. CDR3 size: 13 residues. The germline CDR1 and CDR2 sequences are SQVTM and ANQGSEA. CDR3 in DNA: TGCAGCGTTTCGCTACCCCTTTTGGACGAGCAGTACTTC. It translates to CSVSLPLLDEQYF.

The gene calls are TRBV27 and TRBJ1-2, with D uncertain. V lost 2 bases to trimming and J lost 0 bases, with 7 bases between them. CDR1 and CDR2 (germline): MNHEY, SMNVEV (reference sequence). The CDR3 is made up of 14 amino acids. Written as DNA, the CDR3 is TGTGCCAGCAGTTTAATCGGAGCTAACTATGGCTACACCTTC. This gives the protein CASSLIGANYGYTF.